This T cell receptor (beta chain) derives from a study of T cell repertoires in cytomegalovirus infection. Turning to the study itself: Public TCR beta signature analysis indicated the presence of both CMV infection and matching HLA type.

Trimming removed 0 bases from V and 0 bases from J, with 12 bases in between. The CDR3 is 17 amino acids. Germline CDR1 is SGHVS and CDR2 is FNYEAQ. MiXCR was run by TCRdb on the reads, yielding one entry per CDR3 protein. The data contain a few hundred thousand distinct CDR3 sequences, approximately 9.5% of them seen just once; the ten biggest clones take up roughly 4.5%. The clonotype originates from a human donor in good health (CMV status not recorded). Some clones in this sample may be carry-over from other donors' samples. V gene TRBV7-6 combines with J gene TRBJ1-3; D may be TRBD1 (5 bases). The sample consisted of PBMCs. The DNA of the CDR3 is TGTGCCAGCAGCTTAGCAAGTGACAGCTTCTCTGGAAACACCATATATTTT. Amino acid sequence: CASSLASDSFSGNTIYF.